This TCR beta chain was sequenced during a study of blood T cell repertoires in COVID-19. As for the study in general: The cDNA or gDNA used as material had been derived from T cells, B-cell-depleted T cells, or PBMCs.

The germline CDR1 and CDR2 sequences are MNHEY and SVGAGI. J gave up 3 bases and V 8 bases, and 3 bases lay outside the gene matches. The CDR3 sequence is 13 residues long. In the study's own analysis: Researchers report that nucleated cell counts were estimated from reference gene primer amplification. Data came from immunoSEQ multiplex PCR; TCRdb stores just in-frame clones and leaves some out. That table supplies the V and J calls and clone size; D and trimming were determined from the DNA. The sample contains 91,000 or so clones, around nine tenths of which appear only once. Material for sequencing was peripheral blood. The receptor was derived from a human donor in a cohort sampled during active COVID-19. The chain joins TRBV6-5 to TRBJ2-1; 8 positions agree with TRBD2. The CDR3: CASHSGIYNEQFF. The CDR3 DNA reads TGTGCCAGCCATAGCGGGATCTACAATGAGCAGTTCTTC.